This paragraph covers one T cell receptor (beta chain) sequence. Sequencing of TCR beta was performed on blood CD8+ T cells and on blood CD4+ T cells. The individuals used as controls were healthy donors who had been matched for both age and sex. This sample is drawn from a study of CD8 T cells in Susac syndrome. With random hexamers, roughly 0.45 to 1 ug RNA was reverse transcribed. The CDR3 of TCR beta was amplified by immunoSEQ multiplex PCR across 54 Vbeta and 13 Jbeta. TCRdb fed the immunoSEQ multiplex PCR reads into MiXCR, producing one record per CDR3 protein. The table records some 100,000 distinct CDR3 sequences, 85% to 95% of them present only once. CDR1 is SGHTS, CDR2 YDEGEE, per germline. Losses at the gene ends were 5 bases for V and 5 bases for J; bases not matched to a gene: 5. The CDR3 has 14 residues.

The TCR originated in a human donor in good health. The sequenced material came from CD8+ T cells from PBMCs. The gene calls are TRBV5-8 and TRBJ2-2, with 8 bases fitting TRBD1. The CDR3: CASRIHRGTGELFF. The CDR3 DNA follows: TGTGCCAGCAGAATTCACAGGGGGACCGGGGAGCTGTTTTTT. The full variable domain, with the rest looked up from reference TRBV5-8 and TRBJ2-2, is EAGVTQSPTHLIKTRGQQATLRCSPISGHTSVYWYQQALGLGLQFLLWYDEGEERNRGNFPPRFSGRQFPNYSSELNVNALELEDSALYLCASRIHRGTGELFFGEGSRLTVL.